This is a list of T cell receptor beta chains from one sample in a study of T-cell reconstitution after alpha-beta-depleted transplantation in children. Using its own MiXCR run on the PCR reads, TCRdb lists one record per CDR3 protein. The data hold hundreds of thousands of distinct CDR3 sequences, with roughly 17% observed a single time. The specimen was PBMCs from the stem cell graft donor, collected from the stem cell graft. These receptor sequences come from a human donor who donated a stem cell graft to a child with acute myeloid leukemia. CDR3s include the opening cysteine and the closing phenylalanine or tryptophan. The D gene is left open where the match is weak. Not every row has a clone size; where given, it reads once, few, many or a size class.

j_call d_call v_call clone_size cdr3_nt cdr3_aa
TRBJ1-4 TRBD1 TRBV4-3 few TGCGCCAGCAGCCAGGGGGACAGGGCAACTAATGAAAAACTGTTTTTT CASSQGDRATNEKLFF
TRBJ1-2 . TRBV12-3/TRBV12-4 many TGTGCCAGCACCCGAACCCAGGGACTTGGCTACACCTTC CASTRTQGLGYTF
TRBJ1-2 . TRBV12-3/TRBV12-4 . TGTGCCAGCCGGCGGGGCGCCGGCGCCTATGGCTACACCTTC CASRRGAGAYGYTF
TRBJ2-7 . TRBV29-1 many TGCAGCGTTGAGGACGGAACCACCTACGAGCAGTACTTC CSVEDGTTYEQYF
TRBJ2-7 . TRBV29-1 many TGCAGCGTTGAAGATCGAGGGGGAGAGCAGTACTTC CSVEDRGGEQYF
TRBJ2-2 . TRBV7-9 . TGTGCCAGCCCCGGGGCGAACACCGGGGAGCTGTTTTTT CASPGANTGELFF
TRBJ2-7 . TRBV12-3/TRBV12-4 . TGTGCCAGCAGTCCTACATTCCACGAGCAGTACTTC CASSPTFHEQYF
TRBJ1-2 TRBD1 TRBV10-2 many TGCGCCAGCAGTGAGCCTGGGAGCAGGGGACAGCTCTATGGCTACACCTTC CASSEPGSRGQLYGYTF
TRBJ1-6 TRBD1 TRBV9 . TGTGCCAGCAGCGCCCTCCCAGGGGACAGAAGTTCACCCCTCCACTTT CASSALPGDRSSPLHF
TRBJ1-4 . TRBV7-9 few TGTGCCAGCAGCTTGGGCGCGACGGTTAATGAAAAACTGTTTTTT CASSLGATVNEKLFF
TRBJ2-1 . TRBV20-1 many TGCAGTGCTAGCAGGCAGGGATCTATCAATGAGCAGTTCTTC CSASRQGSINEQFF
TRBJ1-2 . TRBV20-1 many TGCAGTGCTACGGCGCTAGCTAACTATGGCTACACCTTC CSATALANYGYTF
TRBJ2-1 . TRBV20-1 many TGCAGTGCAGCGGACCCACGGGGAGCCTACAATGAGCAGTTCTTC CSAADPRGAYNEQFF
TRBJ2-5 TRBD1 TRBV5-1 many TGTGCCAGCAGCCTGACAGGGGAAGAGACCCAGTACTTC CASSLTGEETQYF